The entry below gives a single T cell receptor (beta chain) sequence along with its context. Its specific antigen is unknown. Per-base qualities were not stored, and no clone one base away is much larger. TCRbeta CDR3 regions were amplified from genomic DNA using the immunoSEQ Assay, a bias-controlled multiplex PCR. The paper's data handling went like this. The number of nucleated cells in each sample was estimated from the amplification of reference gene primers within the assay. To quantify the absolute abundance of each unique TCRbeta CDR3 rearrangement, sequence reads were collapsed and filtered. For each sample, productive Simpson clonality was calculated as the square root of Simpson's diversity index over productive rearrangements. The clones in this table, taken by TCRdb from immuneACCESS, are in-frame only. Not every clone is retained; where verified, under half of the shortfall comes from an unresolved V gene, and the cause of the rest is unknown. V and J calls and clone size follow that table, whereas D and trimming were derived from the DNA. Counted in this sample were 250,000 to 400,000 clones; 85% of them appeared once. The leading ten clones occupy under 2% of the sample.

Enrolling through a virtual design, the prospective study's participants ranged in age from roughly 18 to 90 years and lived across about two dozen United States geographic areas. To assign participants to cohorts, the prospective study relied on clinical history that participants themselves reported in a screening survey and a study questionnaire. Exposed participants were defined as having been in contact with someone with a PCR-confirmed or clinician-diagnosed COVID-19 case within 2 weeks of study entry. In the prospective study, whole blood, serum and a nasopharyngeal or oropharyngeal swab were collected from each participant by mobile phlebotomists. Additional blood draws and questionnaires over an approximately two-month period could optionally be provided by prospective study participants. Before DNA extraction, prospective study blood samples were shipped either frozen or at room temperature.

The source of the sample is a study of blood T cell repertoires in COVID-19 (dated by TCRdb to 2020 to 2022). Notes on the research overall: Samples from collaborators originated in the United States, Italy and Spain and spanned both the acute and convalescent phases of COVID-19. The prospective study material was composed of cDNA or gDNA derived from T cells, B-cell-depleted T cells, or PBMCs. Deeply sampled blood TCRbeta repertoires from subjects exposed to, actively infected with, or recovered from COVID-19 were included in the dataset. The repertoires were released in a freely available public database meant as a resource for research on the immune response to SARS-CoV-2. The samples were drawn from the first 160 participants of the ongoing ImmuneRACE study and from over a thousand subjects provided by 6 global collaborators. Sample metadata almost always included a de-identified subject ID, COVID-19 status, age in years and sex. Where available, HLA class I and class II types were taken from metadata supplied by the sample provider and were not determined by assay-based typing.

General findings and caveats noted by the study authors: Clinical and demographic metadata were provided uncurated, with the amount varying by source and participant.

The germline V gene encodes CDR1 MRHNA and CDR2 SNTAGT. Deletion took 6 bases off V and 0 bases off J, with a span of 18 bases between the germline ends. Its CDR3 holds 17 amino acids, cysteine through phenylalanine. The entry retains the CDR3 DNA only, 51 bases that are in frame from base 1. The receptor comes from a woman in her twenties or thirties who had been exposed to COVID-19. The sequencing input was PBMCs or T cells enriched from blood (not recorded which). The chain links TRBV6-4 with TRBJ1-5, with TRBD1 as a weak D call on 5 bases. The DNA reads TGTGCCAGCAGAGCACGTCGTTCAGGGAATAGCAATCAGCCCCAGCATTTT. Its amino acids are CASRARRSGNSNQPQHF.